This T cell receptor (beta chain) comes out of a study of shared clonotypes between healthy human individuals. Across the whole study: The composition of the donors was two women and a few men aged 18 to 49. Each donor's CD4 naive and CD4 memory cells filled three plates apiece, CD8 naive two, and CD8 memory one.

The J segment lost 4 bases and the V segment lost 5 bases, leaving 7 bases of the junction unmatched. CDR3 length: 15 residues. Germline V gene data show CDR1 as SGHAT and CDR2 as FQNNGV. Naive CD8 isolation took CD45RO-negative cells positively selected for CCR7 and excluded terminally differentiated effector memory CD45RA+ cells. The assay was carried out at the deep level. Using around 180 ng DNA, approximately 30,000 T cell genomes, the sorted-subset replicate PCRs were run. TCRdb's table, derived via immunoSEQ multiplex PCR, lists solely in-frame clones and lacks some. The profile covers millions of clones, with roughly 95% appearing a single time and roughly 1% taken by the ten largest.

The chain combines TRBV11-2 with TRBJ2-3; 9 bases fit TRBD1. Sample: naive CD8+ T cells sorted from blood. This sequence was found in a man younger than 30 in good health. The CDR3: CASSPGTGWADTQYF. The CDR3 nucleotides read TGTGCCAGCAGCCCCGGGACAGGGTGGGCAGATACGCAGTATTTT.